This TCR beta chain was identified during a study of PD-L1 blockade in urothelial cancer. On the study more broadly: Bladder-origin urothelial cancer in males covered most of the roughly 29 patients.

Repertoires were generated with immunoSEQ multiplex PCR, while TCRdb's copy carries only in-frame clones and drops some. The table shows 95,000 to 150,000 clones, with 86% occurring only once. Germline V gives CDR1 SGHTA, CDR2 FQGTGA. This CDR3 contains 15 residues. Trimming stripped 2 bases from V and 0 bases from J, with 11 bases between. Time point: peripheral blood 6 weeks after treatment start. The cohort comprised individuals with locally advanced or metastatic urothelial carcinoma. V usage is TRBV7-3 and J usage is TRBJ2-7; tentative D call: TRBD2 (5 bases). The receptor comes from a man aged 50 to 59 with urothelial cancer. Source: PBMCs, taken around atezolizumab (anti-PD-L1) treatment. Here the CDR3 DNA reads TGTGCCAGCAGCTTATTTCCCGGGAACTCCTACGAGCAGTACTTC. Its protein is CASSLFPGNSYEQYF.